This T cell receptor (beta chain) emerged from a study of technical replicates of blood from a handful of donors (dated by TCRdb to 2016 to 2017). Turning to this clone: This receptor's antigen is unknown. The input lacks base qualities; no much larger clone sits a single base away.

Per the germline V gene (reference sequence), LNHDA is the CDR1 and SQIVND is the CDR2. The junction shows trimming of 3 bases on V and 7 bases on J, plus 16 bases between the germline ends. Its CDR3 holds 15 amino acids, cysteine through phenylalanine. Here the CDR3 DNA is all that survives: 45 bases in frame from base 1. Libraries came from the immunoSEQ multiplex PCR assay. TCRdb stores this immuneACCESS table with in-frame sequences only. Part of the clones is absent; in the studies checked, under half of the shortfall reflects unresolved V genes, and no reason is known for the rest. The sample table holds about 68,000 clones, of which approximately 97% were seen once. The ten largest account for under 0.3% of the sample.

The sequence was obtained from a human donor in good health. The rearrangement joined TRBV19 to TRBJ2-1; D gene: possibly TRBD1, on 5 matching bases. Sequenced material: T cells isolated from PBMCs. DNA sequence: TGTGCCAGTAGTATTCGCCAGGAGTCAGGGAATGAGCAGTTCTTC. Its coded protein is CASSIRQESGNEQFF.